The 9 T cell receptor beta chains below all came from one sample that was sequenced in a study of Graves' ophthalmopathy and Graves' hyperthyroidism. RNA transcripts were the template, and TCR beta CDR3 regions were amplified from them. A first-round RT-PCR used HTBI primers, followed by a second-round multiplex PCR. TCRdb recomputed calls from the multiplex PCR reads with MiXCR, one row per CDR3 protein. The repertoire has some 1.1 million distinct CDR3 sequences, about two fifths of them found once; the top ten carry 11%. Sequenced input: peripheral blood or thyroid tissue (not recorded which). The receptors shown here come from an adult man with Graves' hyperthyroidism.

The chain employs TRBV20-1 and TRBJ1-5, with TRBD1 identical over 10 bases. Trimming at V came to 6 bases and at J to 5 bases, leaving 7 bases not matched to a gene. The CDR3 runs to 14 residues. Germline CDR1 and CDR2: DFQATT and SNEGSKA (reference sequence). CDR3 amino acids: CSAQPGTGDQPQHF. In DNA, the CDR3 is TGCAGTGCCCAGCCCGGGACAGGGGATCAGCCCCAGCATTTT.

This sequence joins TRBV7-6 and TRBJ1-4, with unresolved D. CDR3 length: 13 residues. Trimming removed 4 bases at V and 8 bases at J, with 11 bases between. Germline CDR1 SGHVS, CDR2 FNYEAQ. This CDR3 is CASSSLPQEKLFF. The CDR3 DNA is TGTGCCAGCAGCTCTCTCCCTCAAGAAAAACTGTTTTTT.

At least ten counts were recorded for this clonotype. CDR3 nucleotides: TGCAGCGTTGGGGGGGCGGGGGAGACCCAGTACTTC. It translates to CSVGGAGETQYF. This chain joins TRBV29-1 and TRBJ2-5; D may correspond to TRBD1 or TRBD2 (6 bases each). The germline CDR1 and CDR2 sequences are SQVTM and ANQGSEA. The CDR3 is made up of 12 amino acids. Trimming took 4 bases from V and 5 from J, leaving 11 bases between them.

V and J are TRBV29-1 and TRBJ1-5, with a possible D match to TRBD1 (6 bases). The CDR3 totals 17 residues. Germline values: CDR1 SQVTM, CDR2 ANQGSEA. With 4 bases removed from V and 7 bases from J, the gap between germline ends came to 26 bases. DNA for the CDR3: TGCAGCGTTGGGCCCGTTGGGGGCTGGGGAGGCGAGCAGCCCCAGCATTTT. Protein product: CSVGPVGGWGGEQPQHF.

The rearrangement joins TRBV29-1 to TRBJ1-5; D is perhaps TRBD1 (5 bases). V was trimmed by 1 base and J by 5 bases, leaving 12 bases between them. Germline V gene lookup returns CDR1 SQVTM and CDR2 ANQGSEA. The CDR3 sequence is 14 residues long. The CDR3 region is CSVEGQGADQPQHF. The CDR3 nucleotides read TGCAGCGTTGAAGGGCAGGGAGCTGATCAGCCCCAGCATTTT. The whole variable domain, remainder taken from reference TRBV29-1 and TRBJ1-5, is SAVISQKPSRDICQRGTSLTIQCQVDSQVTMMFWYRQQPGQSLTLIATANQGSEATYESGFVIDKFPISRPNLTFSTLTVSNMSPEDSSIYLCSVEGQGADQPQHFGDGTRLSIL.

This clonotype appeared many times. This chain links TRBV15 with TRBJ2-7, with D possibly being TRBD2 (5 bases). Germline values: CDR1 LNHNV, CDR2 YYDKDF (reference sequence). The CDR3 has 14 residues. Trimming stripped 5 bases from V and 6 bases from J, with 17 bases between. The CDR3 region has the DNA TGTGCCACCAGCTGGCGACTTGAGGGTGGCGAGCAGTACTTC. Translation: CATSWRLEGGEQYF. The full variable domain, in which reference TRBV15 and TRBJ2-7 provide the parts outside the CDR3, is DAMVIQNPRYQVTQFGKPVTLSCSQTLNHNVMYWYQQKSSQAPKLLFHYYDKDFNNEADTPDNFQSRRPNTSFCFLDIRSPGLGDTAMYLCATSWRLEGGEQYFGPGTRLTVT.

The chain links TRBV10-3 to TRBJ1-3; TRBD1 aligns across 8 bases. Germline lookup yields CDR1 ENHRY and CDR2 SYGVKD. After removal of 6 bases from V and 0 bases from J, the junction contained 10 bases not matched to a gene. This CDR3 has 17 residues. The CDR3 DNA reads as TGTGCCATCAGCCCTGGACAGGGAACGAGCTCTGGAAACACCATATATTTT. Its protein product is CAISPGQGTSSGNTIYF.

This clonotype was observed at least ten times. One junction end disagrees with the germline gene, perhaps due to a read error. CDR3 loop: CASSLGQGGGYTF. CDR3 in DNA: TGTGCCAGCAGTTTAGGACAGGGCGGAGGCTACACCTTC. The rearrangement uses TRBV7-2 and TRBJ1-2; 8 nucleotides align to TRBD1. Per the germline V gene, CDR1 is SGHTA and CDR2 is FQGNSA. The CDR3 loop spans 13 amino acids.

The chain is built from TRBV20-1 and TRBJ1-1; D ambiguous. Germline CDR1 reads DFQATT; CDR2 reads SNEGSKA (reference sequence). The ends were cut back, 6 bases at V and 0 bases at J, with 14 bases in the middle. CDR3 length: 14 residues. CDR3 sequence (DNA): TGCAGTGCCAGCAGTCCCCAAATGAACACTGAAGCTTTCTTT. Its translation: CSASSPQMNTEAFF.